The rows below give T cell receptor beta chains drawn from one sample of a study of blood T cells in healthy people across ages. TCRdb reanalysed the 5' RACE reads using MiXCR and keeps one entry per CDR3 protein. Among more than 700,000 distinct CDR3 sequences, around half were seen once, and the ten largest hold around 18%. Source material: blood. The source of these receptors is a man aged 80 or over in good health. Each CDR3 is given with its conserved first and last residue. D genes are given only for firm matches. Clone sizes are given selectively: once, few, many, or a class where the clone is expanded.

j_call,d_call,v_call,clone_size,cdr3_aa,cdr3_nt
TRBJ2-5,NA,TRBV28,NA,CASRNFGTSGETQYF,TGTGCCAGCAGGAATTTCGGGACCTCCGGAGAGACCCAGTACTTC
TRBJ1-2,NA,TRBV30,NA,CAQGRQANYGYTF,TGTGCCCAAGGACGTCAAGCTAACTATGGCTACACCTTC
TRBJ2-1,TRBD2,TRBV29-1,NA,CSVGVSGAYNEQFF,TGCAGCGTTGGGGTTAGCGGGGCCTACAATGAGCAGTTCTTC
TRBJ1-2,TRBD1,TRBV6-2/TRBV6-3,once,CASRLTGVGYTF,TGTGCCAGCAGGCTGACAGGGGTTGGCTACACCTTC
TRBJ2-3,NA,TRBV2,NA,CASKRSTGDTQYF,TGTGCCAGCAAAAGGAGTACGGGAGATACGCAGTATTTT
TRBJ2-1,NA,TRBV29-1,NA,CSVRRDTDNEQFF,TGCAGCGTTCGTCGCGACACGGATAATGAGCAGTTCTTC
TRBJ2-7,TRBD1,TRBV20-1,NA,CSARGGGQSYEQYF,TGCAGTGCTAGAGGAGGGGGCCAGTCCTACGAGCAGTACTTC
TRBJ2-5,NA,TRBV29-1,NA,CSVAAQVTLRETQYF,TGCAGCGTTGCGGCCCAGGTGACCCTTCGAGAGACCCAGTACTTC
TRBJ2-7,NA,TRBV12-3/TRBV12-4,NA,CASSVSDKPYEQYF,TGTGCCAGCAGTGTTTCGGACAAGCCCTACGAGCAGTACTTC
TRBJ1-4,NA,TRBV4-3,few,CASSQDFREKLFF,TGCGCCAGCAGCCAAGATTTCAGGGAGAAACTGTTTTTT
TRBJ2-7,NA,TRBV6-1,many,CASSETTYEQYF,TGTGCCAGCAGTGAAACCACCTACGAGCAGTACTTC
TRBJ1-5,NA,TRBV12-3/TRBV12-4,few,CASSFLQANQPQHF,TGTGCCAGCAGTTTCCTACAAGCCAATCAGCCCCAGCATTTT
TRBJ2-3,NA,TRBV5-5,NA,CASRHTITGIGTDTQYF,TGTGCCAGCAGACACACCATTACGGGAATTGGCACAGATACGCAGTATTTT
TRBJ2-7,TRBD1,TRBV7-2,few,CASSDRDSTYEQYF,TGTGCCAGCAGCGACCGGGACAGCACCTACGAGCAGTACTTC
TRBJ2-4,NA,TRBV12-3/TRBV12-4,NA,CASSSGWIGEQYF,TGTGCCAGCAGTTCGGGCTGGATTGGAGAGCAGTACTTC
TRBJ2-3,NA,TRBV14,NA,CASSRAPGLGGDTQYF,TGTGCCAGCAGCCGCGCGCCGGGACTTGGAGGAGATACGCAGTATTTT
TRBJ2-1,NA,TRBV6-5,NA,CASRRDGSSYNEQFF,TGTGCCAGCAGGCGGGACGGCAGCTCCTACAATGAGCAGTTCTTC
TRBJ2-7,NA,TRBV5-5,NA,CASSFQQAVTYEQYF,TGTGCCAGCAGCTTCCAACAGGCCGTCACCTACGAGCAGTACTTC
TRBJ2-7,TRBD2,TRBV29-1,few,CSVEIAGGFIRGEQYF,TGCAGCGTTGAAATAGCGGGAGGCTTTATAAGAGGTGAGCAGTACTTC
TRBJ2-1,NA,TRBV6-2/TRBV6-3,NA,CASRPGYNEQFF,TGTGCCAGCAGACCCGGGTACAATGAGCAGTTCTTC
TRBJ1-5,NA,TRBV6-2/TRBV6-3,NA,CASSPGFRQPQHF,TGTGCCAGCAGCCCAGGGTTCCGGCAGCCCCAGCATTTT
TRBJ2-1,TRBD1,TRBV12-5,NA,CASGLGQGAGSGNEQFF,TGTGCTAGTGGTTTAGGACAGGGGGCGGGTAGTGGAAATGAGCAGTTCTTC
TRBJ2-1,TRBD1,TRBV20-1,few,CSIDRGLTSSYNEQFF,TGCAGCATCGACAGGGGGCTCACCAGCTCCTACAATGAGCAGTTCTTC
TRBJ2-5,TRBD2,TRBV3-1,few,CASSQVGRVQETQYF,TGTGCCAGCAGCCAAGTCGGGAGGGTCCAAGAGACCCAGTACTTC
TRBJ2-5,TRBD2,TRBV5-1,NA,CASSLGGGRLAGGETQYF,TGCGCCAGCAGCTTGGGTGGTGGGCGACTAGCGGGAGGAGAGACCCAGTACTTC
TRBJ2-5,NA,TRBV29-1,NA,CSVESAVSQETQYF,TGCAGCGTTGAAAGTGCAGTTAGCCAAGAGACCCAGTACTTC
TRBJ2-7,NA,TRBV20-1,NA,CSARDAGRNYEQYF,TGCAGTGCTAGAGATGCGGGTCGAAACTACGAGCAGTACTTC
TRBJ2-1,TRBD2,TRBV7-2,NA,CASSLERLAGGEQFF,TGTGCCAGCAGCTTAGAGAGACTAGCGGGAGGTGAGCAGTTCTTC
TRBJ2-5,NA,TRBV20-1,NA,CSARVSPTQETQYF,TGCAGTGCTAGAGTCAGCCCGACCCAAGAGACCCAGTACTTC
TRBJ2-3,TRBD1,TRBV5-1,once,CASSFFGGTGRRGADTQYF,TGCGCCAGCAGCTTCTTCGGAGGGACAGGCCGACGGGGCGCAGATACGCAGTATTTT
TRBJ2-4,TRBD1,TRBV7-2,NA,CASSLITGTVNIQYF,TGTGCCAGCAGCTTAATTACCGGGACAGTAAACATTCAGTACTTC
TRBJ2-7,TRBD2,TRBV6-2/TRBV6-3,NA,CASRAGRASEQYF,TGTGCCAGCAGAGCCGGGAGGGCCAGCGAGCAGTACTTC
TRBJ2-3,NA,TRBV18,NA,CASKDSPARADTQYF,TGTGCCAGCAAAGACAGTCCGGCTAGGGCAGATACGCAGTATTTT
TRBJ2-3,TRBD2,TRBV18,NA,CASSPQASGSTDTQYF,TGTGCCAGCTCACCACAGGCTAGCGGGAGCACAGATACGCAGTATTTT
TRBJ2-3,TRBD2,TRBV7-2,few,CASSALAGARGTQYF,TGTGCCAGCAGCGCACTAGCGGGGGCTCGTGGTACGCAGTATTTT
TRBJ2-1,TRBD1,TRBV20-1,NA,CSARDRVGVNEQFF,TGCAGTGCTAGGGACAGGGTCGGAGTCAATGAGCAGTTCTTC
TRBJ2-3,NA,TRBV7-6,many,CASSLRSGTGGADTQYF,TGTGCCAGCAGCTTAAGGTCCGGGACGGGCGGCGCAGATACGCAGTATTTT
TRBJ2-1,NA,TRBV7-2,NA,CASSPQGPSNEQFF,TGTGCCAGCAGCCCCCAGGGGCCGAGCAATGAGCAGTTCTTC
TRBJ2-7,TRBD2,TRBV5-1,NA,CASSLASGRVGEQYF,TGCGCCAGCAGCTTGGCGAGCGGGAGGGTAGGGGAGCAGTACTTC
TRBJ2-7,TRBD1,TRBV11-3,NA,CASSLLDRPYEQYF,TGTGCCAGCAGCTTACTGGACAGGCCCTACGAGCAGTACTTC
TRBJ1-4,NA,TRBV20-1,NA,CSARETPESEKLFF,TGCAGTGCTAGAGAAACCCCCGAAAGCGAAAAACTGTTTTTT
TRBJ2-1,TRBD2,TRBV5-6,NA,CASRPGRASGKNEQFF,TGTGCCAGCAGACCCGGAAGGGCTAGCGGGAAGAATGAGCAGTTCTTC
TRBJ2-1,NA,TRBV6-5,NA,CASSRYSWDTDNEQFF,TGTGCCAGCAGTCGTTACTCATGGGACACCGACAATGAGCAGTTCTTC
TRBJ2-3,NA,TRBV5-1,NA,CASSLTRIFTDTQYF,TGCGCCAGCAGCTTGACAAGGATCTTCACAGATACGCAGTATTTT
TRBJ2-1,TRBD2,TRBV2,NA,CASKAGGGSEQFF,TGTGCCAGCAAAGCGGGGGGGGGTAGTGAGCAGTTCTTC
TRBJ2-1,TRBD2,TRBV7-9,NA,CASSLVLAGAVDEQFF,TGTGCCAGCAGCTTAGTACTAGCGGGAGCGGTGGATGAGCAGTTCTTC
TRBJ1-3,NA,TRBV4-3,NA,CASSQDYSSGNTIYF,TGCGCCAGCAGCCAAGATTACAGCTCTGGAAACACCATATATTTT